Sequencing of this T cell receptor beta chain was carried out in a study of Ad26.COV2.S vaccination and SARS-CoV-2 variants. Study-wide findings and caveats: Measurements of TCR breadth and depth may have given underestimates of the total T cell responses. After vaccination, reports described spike-specific CD8+ and CD4+ T cell responses as showing substantial breadth.

The table came from immunoSEQ multiplex PCR; TCRdb's copy has only in-frame clones and leaves some out. The top ten clones hold over 1.3% of a sample with about 680,000 clones, approximately 88% of them seen once. The trim removed 8 bases at V and 3 bases at J, leaving 6 bases unmatched. Germline V gene lookup returns CDR1 LGHDT and CDR2 YNNKEL (reference sequence). CDR3 length equals 14 residues. On this clone: Its antigen is not identified.

The treatment here: 19 received Ad26.COV2.S at low or high dose, single or two shots; about 5 received placebo; per-sample allocation not given. Samples came from day 63 after the first vaccine or placebo injection. The material was peripheral blood, obtained in a trial of Ad26.COV2.S vaccine versus placebo. J is TRBJ1-4 and V is TRBV3-1 (or the pseudogene TRBV3-2), with 7 bases fitting TRBD1. The receptor was isolated from a person aged 18-65 years who received the Ad26.COV2.S COVID-19 vaccine or a placebo. CDR3 sequence reads: CASGDRAPNEKLFF. In DNA form, the CDR3 reads TGTGCCAGCGGCGACAGGGCGCCTAATGAAAAACTGTTTTTT.